The rows below give T cell receptor beta chains drawn from one sample of a study of blood T cell repertoires in COVID-19. Data came from immunoSEQ multiplex PCR; TCRdb stores just in-frame clones and leaves some out. The sample has about 33,000 clones; 75% to 90% are singletons. Sequenced input: peripheral blood. These receptors all stem from a man aged 55 to 70 with acute or convalescent COVID-19. The CDR3 runs from the conserved cysteine through the conserved F or W. The D gene is left open where the match is weak. Where a row states a size, it is once, few, many or the class of an expanded clone; other rows omit it.

abundance,v_gene,d_gene,j_gene,CDR3nt,CDR3aa
NA,TRBV9,TRBD2,TRBJ2-4,TGTGCCAGCAGCGTGGCTAGCGGGAGTGACATTCAGTACTTC,CASSVASGSDIQYF
NA,TRBV6-5,NA,TRBJ2-7,TGTGCCAGCAGGCCAGGGGTGGGCGAGCAGTACTTC,CASRPGVGEQYF
NA,TRBV2,TRBD2,TRBJ2-1,TGTGCCAGCAGAAGCCGGGCGGGAGGTCCTAATGAGCAGTTCTTC,CASRSRAGGPNEQFF
NA,TRBV30,NA,TRBJ1-1,TGTGCCTGGAGTGGCCCCGGGAACACTGAAGCTTTCTTT,CAWSGPGNTEAFF
NA,TRBV5-1,NA,TRBJ1-6,TGCGCCAGCAGCTCAGAAGACGGGGGTTATAATTCACCCCTCCACTTT,CASSSEDGGYNSPLHF
NA,TRBV29-1,TRBD1,TRBJ1-1,TGCAGCGTAGAAACCGGGACAGGGGTGGCTGAAGCTTTCTTT,CSVETGTGVAEAFF
NA,TRBV4-2,NA,TRBJ1-1,TGTGCCAGCAGCGACAGCCAGAACACTGAAGCTTTCTTT,CASSDSQNTEAFF
NA,TRBV9,TRBD1,TRBJ2-7,TGTGCCAGCAGCGTTTCCGGGACAGGGAACGACGAGCAGTACTTC,CASSVSGTGNDEQYF
NA,TRBV14,TRBD2,TRBJ2-1,TGTGCCAGCAGCCATTCCTGGGGACTAGCGGTTAACAATGAGCAGTTCTTC,CASSHSWGLAVNNEQFF
few,TRBV18,NA,TRBJ1-3,TGTGCCAGCTCATACACTGGGACATCTGGAAACACCATATATTTT,CASSYTGTSGNTIYF
NA,TRBV12-3/TRBV12-4,NA,TRBJ2-7,TGTGCCAGCAGCCTAAAGGAGTACGAGCAGTACTTC,CASSLKEYEQYF
NA,TRBV4-1,NA,TRBJ1-1,TGCGCCAGCAGCCAAGTGGTCTGGGGAGAGGAACTGAACACTGAAGCTTTCTTT,CASSQVVWGEELNTEAFF
once,TRBV18,NA,TRBJ2-5,TGTGCCAGCTCAAACCAATACTCCCAAGAGACCCAGTACTTC,CASSNQYSQETQYF
NA,TRBV14,TRBD1,TRBJ2-5,TGTGCCAGCAGCCTCGACAGGGCTCAAGAGACCCAGTACTTC,CASSLDRAQETQYF
NA,TRBV30,TRBD1,TRBJ1-2,TGTGCCTGGAGTTACAGGGGGTCTGGTGGCTACACCTTC,CAWSYRGSGGYTF
NA,TRBV18,NA,TRBJ2-5,TGTGCCAGCTCGGTCTGGGGCAGTTCCCAAGAGACCCAGTACTTC,CASSVWGSSQETQYF
NA,TRBV6-2/TRBV6-3,NA,TRBJ1-3,TGTGCCAGCAGTTACAGGCGGAGCTCTGGAAACACCATATATTTT,CASSYRRSSGNTIYF
few,TRBV27,NA,TRBJ2-2,TGTGCCAGCAGTCTTCCCCGTGGGGCCTCCGGGGAGCTGTTTTTT,CASSLPRGASGELFF
NA,TRBV6-1,NA,TRBJ1-5,TGTGCCAGCAGTGAACAGGTTCCGAGCAATCAGCCCCAGCATTTT,CASSEQVPSNQPQHF
NA,TRBV6-6,TRBD2,TRBJ2-1,TGTGCCAGCACCCGGTCTAGCTCGGGGGGTGAGCAGTTCTTC,CASTRSSSGGEQFF
once,TRBV7-2,NA,TRBJ2-1,TGTGCCAGCAGCTCCCAGCGGTGGGGGGTCGGGTTCTTC,CASSSQRWGVGFF
NA,TRBV9,NA,TRBJ1-2,TGTGCCAGCAGCGTCAATGTGAGAGCTAACTATGGCTACACCTTC,CASSVNVRANYGYTF
NA,TRBV6-5,NA,TRBJ2-1,TGTGCCAGCAGCTCCCCTGGACAGTCAGACAATGAGCAGTTCTTC,CASSSPGQSDNEQFF
NA,TRBV2,NA,TRBJ2-1,TGTGCCGGTGGAGCCTACAATGAGCAGTTCTTC,CAGGAYNEQFF
NA,TRBV12-1,NA,TRBJ2-2,TGTGCCAGCAGCGCCTGGACTAGCGGGAGGCCGGCGAACACCGGGGAGCTGTTTTTT,CASSAWTSGRPANTGELFF
NA,TRBV5-8,TRBD2,TRBJ2-3,TGTGCCAGCAGCTTGGGGCTAGCGGGAGCAGATACGCAGTATTTT,CASSLGLAGADTQYF
NA,TRBV10-3,TRBD2,TRBJ2-6,TGTGCCATCAGTGAGACTAGGACTAGCGGGAGTTCTGGGGCCAACGTCCTGACTTTC,CAISETRTSGSSGANVLTF
NA,TRBV15,NA,TRBJ2-5,TGTGCCACCAGCAGAGATCTGGGACAAAGATTGCAGACCCAGTACTTC,CATSRDLGQRLQTQYF
NA,TRBV11-3,TRBD1,TRBJ1-2,TGTGCCAGCAGCTTAAGCGTGACAGGGTTTGGGAATGGCTACACCTTC,CASSLSVTGFGNGYTF
NA,TRBV5-1,TRBD2,TRBJ2-5,TGCGCCAGCAGCTACTTAGCGGGATCGATGGAGACCCAGTACTTC,CASSYLAGSMETQYF
few,TRBV7-9,TRBD1,TRBJ1-5,TGTGCCAGCAGCGGACCGGGACAGAGCCAACCCCAGCATTTT,CASSGPGQSQPQHF
NA,TRBV24-1,TRBD1,TRBJ2-5,TGTGCCACAAGGGACAGTCAAGAGACCCAGTACTTC,CATRDSQETQYF
once,TRBV7-2,TRBD1,TRBJ2-3,TGTGCCAGCAGCTTAGCTCGGACAGGTACGCAGTATTTT,CASSLARTGTQYF
NA,TRBV5-4,NA,TRBJ2-3,TGTGCCAGCAGCTTCGACTGGTCAGATACGCAGTATTTT,CASSFDWSDTQYF
NA,TRBV11-3,TRBD1,TRBJ2-2,TGTGCCAGCAGCTCAGGGGGACAGGGAAACACCGGGGAGCTGTTTTTT,CASSSGGQGNTGELFF